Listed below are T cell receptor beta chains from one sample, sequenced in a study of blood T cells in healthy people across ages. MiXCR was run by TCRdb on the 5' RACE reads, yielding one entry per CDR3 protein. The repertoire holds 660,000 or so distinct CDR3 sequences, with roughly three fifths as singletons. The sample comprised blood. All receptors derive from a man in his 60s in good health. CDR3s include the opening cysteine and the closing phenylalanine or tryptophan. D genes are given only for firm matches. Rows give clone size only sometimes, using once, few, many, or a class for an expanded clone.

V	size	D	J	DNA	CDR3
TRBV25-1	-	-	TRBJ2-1	TGTGCCAGCAGTGAATTCGGCGGGGGCAGGGGCAATGAGCAGTTCTTC	CASSEFGGGRGNEQFF
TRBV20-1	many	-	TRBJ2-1	TGCAGTGCTAGAGACACGGCGGGGTTGAATGAGCAGTTCTTC	CSARDTAGLNEQFF
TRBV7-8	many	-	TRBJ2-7	TGTGCCAGCAGCCCCCGTCTGTCCTACGAGCAGTACTTC	CASSPRLSYEQYF
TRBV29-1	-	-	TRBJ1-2	TGCAGCGCCAATACGAGGGGCTATGGCTACACCTTC	CSANTRGYGYTF
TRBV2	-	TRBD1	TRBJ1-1	TGTGCCAGCAGTCCCGTAACAGGGGTGGTCGACACTGAAGCTTTCTTT	CASSPVTGVVDTEAFF
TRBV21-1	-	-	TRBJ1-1	TGTGCCAGCAGCCCCGGGGCGCGTGGAATGAACACTGAAGCTTTCTTT	CASSPGARGMNTEAFF
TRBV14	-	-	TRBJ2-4	TGTGCCAGCAGCCAAGGTCGGACAGTTCTGTACTTC	CASSQGRTVLYF
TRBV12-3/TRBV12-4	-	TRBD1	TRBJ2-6	TGTGCCAGCAGTGCCGGGACAGGGATAGCTGGGGCCAACGTCCTGACTTTC	CASSAGTGIAGANVLTF
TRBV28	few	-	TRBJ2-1	TGTGCCAGCACCCCCGGTAGCTCCTACAATGAGCAGTTCTTC	CASTPGSSYNEQFF
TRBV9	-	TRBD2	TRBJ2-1	TGTGCCAGCAGCCAAAGCGGGGGGAACTACAATGAGCAGTTCTTC	CASSQSGGNYNEQFF
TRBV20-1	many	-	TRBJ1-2	TGCAGTGCTATAGAGGGATCTAGACAGGATGGCTACACCTTC	CSAIEGSRQDGYTF
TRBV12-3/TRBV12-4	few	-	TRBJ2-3	TGTGCCAGCAGTTACGTCCCCGGGGGGACAAGCACAGATACGCAGTATTTT	CASSYVPGGTSTDTQYF
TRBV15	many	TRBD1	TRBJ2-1	TGTGCCACCAGCAGAGATGCCGCCGGGGACAGCTCCTACAATGAGCAGTTCTTC	CATSRDAAGDSSYNEQFF
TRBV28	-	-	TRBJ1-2	TGTGCCAGCAGATGGGTGAAGGGCTATGGCTACACCTTC	CASRWVKGYGYTF
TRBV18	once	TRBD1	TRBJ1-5	TGTGCCAGCTCACCAAGACAGGGGATGGGTAGCAATCAGCCCCAGCATTTT	CASSPRQGMGSNQPQHF
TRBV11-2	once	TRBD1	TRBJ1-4	TGTGCCAGCAGCTTAAGGCGTGGACAGGGGTATGGAAAACTGTTTTTT	CASSLRRGQGYGKLFF
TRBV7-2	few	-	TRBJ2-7	TGTGCCAGCAGCCCCCGACTCGGGTGGGAGCAGTACTTC	CASSPRLGWEQYF
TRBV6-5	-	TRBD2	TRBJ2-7	TGTGCCAGCAGTTTATCTAGCGGGCGGGGATACGAGCAGTACTTC	CASSLSSGRGYEQYF
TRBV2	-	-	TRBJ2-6	TGTGCCGGGAGCCTGCGTCGGCAGGGGCCTGGTGGGGCCGACGTCCTGACTTTC	CAGSLRRQGPGGADVLTF
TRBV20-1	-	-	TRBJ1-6	TGCAGTGCGTGCCACCAACAGAGAGCGGATGATTCACCCCTCCACTTT	CSACHQQRADDSPLHF
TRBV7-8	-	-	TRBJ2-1	TGTGCCAGCAGCCCCAACCACGCCGGGGAGTCTGAGCAGTTCTTC	CASSPNHAGESEQFF
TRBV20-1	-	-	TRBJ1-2	TGCAGTGCTAGGAAGGGCGGTGGCTACACCTTC	CSARKGGGYTF
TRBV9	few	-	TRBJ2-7	TGTGCCAGCAGCGTGACGAGCTCCTACGAGCAGTACTTC	CASSVTSSYEQYF
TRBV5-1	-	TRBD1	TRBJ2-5	TGCGCCAGCAGCTTAGGGACAGGTACTATCCAAGAGACCCAGTACTTC	CASSLGTGTIQETQYF
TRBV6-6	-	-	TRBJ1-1	TGTGCCAGCAGACCAGGGGACACTGAAGCTTTCTTT	CASRPGDTEAFF
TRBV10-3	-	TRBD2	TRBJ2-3	TGTGCCATCAGGACTAGCGGGGGGCCAGGAGATACGCAGTATTTT	CAIRTSGGPGDTQYF
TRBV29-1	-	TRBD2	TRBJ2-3	TGCAGCGTTGGATCCGGGACTAGTCGCACAGATACGCAGTATTTT	CSVGSGTSRTDTQYF
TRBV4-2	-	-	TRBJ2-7	TGTGCCAGCAGCCAAGATGACAGCAGGGACCGCTACGAGCAGTACTTC	CASSQDDSRDRYEQYF
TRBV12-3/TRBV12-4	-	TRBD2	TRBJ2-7	TGTGCCAGCAGTTTTTTCCTGACTAGCGGGAGGCCCAGTTCATCCTACGAGCAGTACTTC	CASSFFLTSGRPSSSYEQYF
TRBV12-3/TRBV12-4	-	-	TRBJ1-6	TGTGCCAGCAGTCAGGGTGGCTATAATTCACCCCTCCACTTT	CASSQGGYNSPLHF
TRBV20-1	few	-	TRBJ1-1	TGCAGTGCTAGAGATCCAGCGAACACTGAAGCTTTCTTT	CSARDPANTEAFF
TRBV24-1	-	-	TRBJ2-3	TGTTCCACCAGTGGCAGGGAAGGGTCTCGGGATACACAGTATTTT	CSTSGREGSRDTQYF
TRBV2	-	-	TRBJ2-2	TGTGCCAGCAGTGGGGGGGATATCAACGCCGGGGAGCTGTTTTTT	CASSGGDINAGELFF
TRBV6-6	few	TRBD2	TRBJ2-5	TGTGCCAGCAGTGATAGCTCCGGACTAGCGTCGAAGACCCAGTACTTC	CASSDSSGLASKTQYF
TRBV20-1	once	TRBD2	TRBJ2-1	TGCAGTGCGCACTCGAGTCCCGGGACTAGCGGGTCGAGCTCCTACAATGAGCAGTTCTTC	CSAHSSPGTSGSSSYNEQFF
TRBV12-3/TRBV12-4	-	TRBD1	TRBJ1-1	TGTGCCAGCAGGTTAGAGGGGGCAGTCACTGAAGCTTTCTTT	CASRLEGAVTEAFF